Following are 14 T cell receptor beta chains from one sample sequenced in a study of identical twins. TCRdb re-analysed the 5' RACE reads in MiXCR, keeping a single row per CDR3 protein. Here the sample spans hundreds of thousands of distinct CDR3 sequences, approximately 13% being singletons. Another study also made use of these data, one on yellow fever vaccine responses in identical twins.

The sequencing sample was made of PBMCs. The receptor set was obtained from a woman aged 18-29 years in good health.

The V gene is TRBV12-3 or TRBV12-4, the J gene TRBJ1-4; D is uncertain. Between the trimmed V and J ends, which lost 2 bases and 8 bases, there was a span of 9 bases. This CDR3 has 13 residues. CDR3 sequence (DNA): TGTGCCAGCAGTTTAACCCCGTGGGAAAAACTGTTTTTT. Translated: CASSLTPWEKLFF.

This clonotype has just a few counts. This rearrangement joins TRBV28 to TRBJ2-7; D possibly corresponds to TRBD1 (6 bases). The CDR3 extends over 13 amino acids. In germline, CDR1 is MDHEN, CDR2 SYDVKM. The germline V and J ends were trimmed by 7 bases and 7 bases, with 17 bases remaining between them. CDR3 in amino acids: CASNPSGAGEQYF. CDR3 DNA: TGTGCCAGCAACCCCTCAGGGGCAGGGGAGCAGTACTTC.

The CDR3 region has the DNA TGTGCCAGCAGCTTAATTTTCGGGGGGGCAAATGAGCAGTTCTTC. Amino acids: CASSLIFGGANEQFF. J is TRBJ2-1 and V is TRBV11-2; TRBD2 aligns across 8 bases. V was clipped by 2 bases and J by 7 bases; unmatched bases: 7. This CDR3 spans 15 amino acids. Germline values: CDR1 SGHAT, CDR2 FQNNGV.

This chain uses TRBV4-1 with TRBJ2-1; TRBD2 agrees at 9 bases. Trimming took 1 base from V and 5 from J; bases not matched to a gene: 6. The CDR3 runs to 16 residues. Germline CDR1 MGHRA, CDR2 YSYEKL. CDR3 nucleotides: TGCGCCAGCAGCCAAGGAGTTGCGGGAGGGGACAATGAGCAGTTCTTC. This gives the protein CASSQGVAGGDNEQFF.

The J gene is TRBJ2-7, the V gene TRBV5-5, with D perhaps matching TRBD2 (6 bases). The V gene lost 4 bases and the J gene lost 3 bases, with 17 bases spanning the gap. This CDR3 comprises 15 residues. The germline gives CDR1 SGHKS, CDR2 YYEKEE (reference sequence). In DNA, the CDR3 is TGTGCCAGCAGCCCGGTGGGGGACTTTTTCTACGAGCAGTACTTC. Translation gives CASSPVGDFFYEQYF.

The chain has TRBV7-9 and TRBJ2-7, with 9 bases lining up with TRBD2. V dropped 5 bases and J dropped 7; count of bases not matched to a gene: 15. The CDR3 has 16 residues. CDR1 SEHNR and CDR2 FQNEAQ come from the germline V gene (reference sequence). CDR3 amino acids: CASSNPSGRRPWEQYF. The DNA of the CDR3 is TGTGCCAGCAGCAACCCGAGCGGGAGGAGGCCCTGGGAGCAGTACTTC.

The table lists this clonotype with a few counts. The chain links TRBV5-1 to TRBJ2-1, with D maybe TRBD1 (5 bases). This CDR3 has 14 residues. The germline V gene has CDR1 SGHRS and CDR2 YFSETQ. V lost 0 bases and J lost 7, with 11 bases in between. In nucleotides, the CDR3 is TGCGCCAGCAGCTTGGATGGCAGGGTGAATGAGCAGTTCTTC. Its translation: CASSLDGRVNEQFF.

The chain employs TRBV20-1 and TRBJ1-4, with 7 positions matching TRBD1. The trim removed 6 bases at V and 8 bases at J, leaving 12 bases unmatched. The CDR3 runs to 14 residues. Germline CDR1 and CDR2: DFQATT and SNEGSKA (reference sequence). The CDR3 DNA reads as TGCAGTGCCAGAAAGGGGGCCAATCGAGAAAAACTGTTTTTT. It is translated as CSARKGANREKLFF.

This clonotype turned up a few times. The genes are TRBV12-3 or TRBV12-4 and TRBJ1-3; no clear D. With 5 bases removed from V and 2 bases from J, the gap between germline ends came to 10 bases. The CDR3 sequence is 14 residues long. CDR3 in amino acids: CASSLGSTGNTIYF. The CDR3 bases are TGTGCCAGCAGTCTTGGGTCGACTGGAAACACCATATATTTT.

Many counts were recorded for this clonotype. The chain recombines TRBV5-1 with TRBJ2-7; weak D call: TRBD1 (6 bases). CDR3 length equals 15 residues. Trimming took off 4 bases at V and 6 bases at J, with 20 bases between the two ends. Looked up from germline, CDR1 is SGHRS and CDR2 is YFSETQ. The CDR3 spells CASSPTGFTRLEQYF. CDR3 nucleotide sequence: TGCGCCAGCAGCCCCACAGGGTTTACGCGTCTCGAGCAGTACTTC.

This chain joins TRBV2 and TRBJ2-2, with 12 positions matching TRBD2. With V trimmed by 4 bases and J by 4 bases, 7 bases remained unmatched. This CDR3 is built from 17 residues. Germline CDR1 and CDR2: SNHLY and FYNNEI. As DNA, the CDR3 is TGTGCCAGCAGTGCTCGACTAGCGGGAGTGGTCACCGGGGAGCTGTTTTTT. This encodes CASSARLAGVVTGELFF.

This clonotype has just a few counts. The V gene is TRBV6-1, the J gene TRBJ2-7; 7 nucleotides align to TRBD1. CDR3 length: 16 amino acids. V lost 6 bases, J lost 5 bases, and 16 bases stayed unmatched. Germline V CDR1 and CDR2: MNHNS, SASEGT. CDR3 nucleotides: TGTGCCAGCAGCCGTACCCAGACAGGGCCCCCGAACGAGCAGTACTTC. Translated: CASSRTQTGPPNEQYF.

The chain couples TRBV5-1 to TRBJ2-5; 9 bases are a match to TRBD1. The CDR3 extends over 16 amino acids. J was trimmed by 3 bases and V by 4 bases; bases with no gene match: 10. Germline V gene lookup returns CDR1 SGHRS and CDR2 YFSETQ. The CDR3 region is CASSREDRGAKETQYF. CDR3 in DNA: TGCGCCAGCAGCCGAGAGGACAGGGGAGCCAAAGAGACCCAGTACTTC.

V and J are TRBV9 and TRBJ2-1, with 7 positions matching TRBD2. This CDR3 comprises 17 residues. V trimming: 0 bases; J trimming: 7 bases; junction bases outside the gene matches: 13. Germline V gives CDR1 SGDLS, CDR2 YYNGEE. The CDR3 protein is CASSVALRAGPGNEQFF. CDR3 nucleotides: TGTGCCAGCAGCGTAGCCCTACGAGCGGGACCAGGGAATGAGCAGTTCTTC.